Below, 25 T cell receptor beta chains from the same sample are listed, as sequenced in a study of somatic mutations in cytotoxic T cells in rheumatoid arthritis. Clones were sequenced by immunoSEQ multiplex PCR, and TCRdb holds only the in-frame ones, with some missing. Here the sample spans 12,000 to 15,000 clones, around 90% being singletons. The sample was CD4+ T cells sorted from blood. The receptors stem from a man aged 65 to 79 with rheumatoid arthritis.

The chain carries TRBV7-2 and TRBJ1-2, with TRBD1 matching 7 bases. Germline-derived CDR1 and CDR2 are SGHTA and FQGNSA. J gave up 0 bases and V 5 bases, and 6 bases lay outside the gene matches. The CDR3 extends over 15 amino acids. The CDR3 DNA follows: TGTGCCAGCAGCCCCGGGGACAGAACTAACTATGGCTACACCTTC. The encoded protein is CASSPGDRTNYGYTF.

This clone was observed once. The chain recombines TRBV5-1 with TRBJ2-3; 9 bases match TRBD2. Trimming removed 0 bases from V and 3 bases from J; junction bases left unmatched: 8. This CDR3 is built from 17 residues. Per germline, CDR1 SGHRS and CDR2 YFSETQ. This CDR3 reads CASSLGGSGRKTDTQYF. The DNA of the CDR3 is TGCGCCAGCAGCTTGGGAGGTAGCGGGAGAAAGACAGATACGCAGTATTTT.

The V and J genes are TRBV30 and TRBJ2-1; 10 nucleotides line up with TRBD2. This CDR3 is 16 amino acids long. Germline lookup yields CDR1 GTSNPN and CDR2 SVGIG (reference sequence). V was pared by 8 bases and J by 6 bases, with 16 bases of the junction left unmatched. CDR3 in amino acids: CAGQAGGSKGANEQFF. The CDR3, as DNA: TGTGCCGGCCAAGCGGGAGGGTCTAAGGGCGCCAATGAGCAGTTCTTC. Together with reference TRBV30 and TRBJ2-1, the CDR3 gives the full variable domain: SQTIHQWPATLVQPVGSPLSLECTVEGTSNPNLYWYRQAAGRGLQLLFYSVGIGQISSEVPQNLSASRPQDRQFILSSKKLLLSDSGFYLCAGQAGGSKGANEQFFGPGTRLTVL.

J is TRBJ1-5 and V is TRBV30; 11 nucleotides align to TRBD1. The V gene end was trimmed by 6 bases and the J gene end by 4 bases; junction bases not matched to a gene: 11. Germline values: CDR1 GTSNPN, CDR2 SVGIG (reference sequence). The CDR3 covers 16 residues. The CDR3 loop is CACTGGQGDGNQPQHF. CDR3 nucleotides: TGTGCCTGTACCGGGGGACAGGGGGATGGAAATCAGCCCCAGCATTTT.

The chain joins TRBV6-6 to TRBJ2-5; D not certain. Trimming took 5 bases from V and 5 from J, leaving 9 bases between them. Germline CDR1 MNHNY, CDR2 SVGAGI (reference sequence). The CDR3 covers 12 residues. CDR3 bases: TGTGCCAGCAGTGCGCCGGTGGAGACCCAGTACTTC. Translated, it gives CASSAPVETQYF.

This clone showed up just once. The chain couples TRBV5-1 to TRBJ2-7; 8 bases align to TRBD1. Per germline, CDR1 SGHRS and CDR2 YFSETQ. This CDR3 is built from 14 residues. The trim removed 4 bases at V and 3 bases at J, leaving 6 bases unmatched. This CDR3 is CASSVGQGFYEQYF. For the CDR3, the DNA is TGCGCCAGCAGCGTAGGACAGGGATTCTACGAGCAGTACTTC.

The rearrangement links TRBV30 to TRBJ2-7, with D unclear. CDR3 length equals 12 residues. CDR1 is GTSNPN, CDR2 SVGIG, per germline (reference sequence). Deletions cut 5 bases from V and 0 bases from J, with 8 bases between. The CDR3, as DNA: TGTGCCTGGGGGCCTAACTCCTACGAGCAGTACTTC. Translation gives CAWGPNSYEQYF.

The rearrangement links TRBV7-7 to TRBJ2-5, with a possible D match to TRBD1 (6 bases). The CDR3 has 14 residues. Germline CDR1 reads SSHAT; CDR2 reads FNYEAQ (reference sequence). Trimming shortened V by 6 bases and J by 0 bases, and 11 bases separated the two germline ends. The CDR3 region is CASSLGQNQETQYF. The CDR3 DNA reads TGTGCCAGCAGTTTGGGACAAAACCAAGAGACCCAGTACTTC.

The rearrangement links TRBV9 to TRBJ1-2; 10 bases line up with TRBD1. The CDR3 has 12 residues. Trimming took 5 bases from V and 10 from J; bases not matched to a gene: 5. Per germline, CDR1 SGDLS and CDR2 YYNGEE. The CDR3 is CASRAGTGDYTF. CDR3 nucleotide sequence: TGTGCCAGCAGAGCCGGGACAGGGGACTACACCTTC. Full variable domain (remainder filled in from reference TRBV9 and TRBJ1-2): DSGVTQTPKHLITATGQRVTLRCSPRSGDLSVYWYQQSLDQGLQFLIQYYNGEERAKGNILERFSAQQFPDLHSELNLSSLELGDSALYFCASRAGTGDYTFGSGTRLTVV.

J is TRBJ1-5 and V is TRBV6-4, with 9 bases lining up with TRBD1. This CDR3 is 17 amino acids long. The junction had 4 bases not matched to a gene; V was cut back by 0 bases and J by 1 base. Germline V lookup: CDR1 MRHNA, CDR2 SNTAGT. CDR3 sequence: CASSDSNRGRSNQPQHF. The CDR3 DNA reads TGTGCCAGCAGTGACTCGAACAGGGGGCGAAGCAATCAGCCCCAGCATTTT.

The rearrangement uses TRBV25-1 and TRBJ2-3; D gene unclear. Deletions cut 7 bases from V and 2 bases from J, with 10 bases between. CDR3 length equals 13 residues. Germline V gene lookup returns CDR1 MGHDK and CDR2 SYGVNS. The CDR3 sequence: CASTRSSTDTQYF. For the CDR3, the DNA is TGTGCCAGCACTAGGAGCTCCACAGATACGCAGTATTTT.

The V call is TRBV28, the J call TRBJ2-3, with TRBD2 as a possible D gene (6 bases). The CDR3 is 15 amino acids. V shed 5 bases and J shed 3 bases, with 15 bases lying between them. CDR1 is MDHEN, CDR2 SYDVKM, per germline. The CDR3 nucleotides are TGTGCCAGCAGTCTCGCAGGCGGGATGACAGATACGCAGTATTTT. Translating gives CASSLAGGMTDTQYF. Supplemented by reference TRBV28 and TRBJ2-3, the full variable domain reads DVKVTQSSRYLVKRTGEKVFLECVQDMDHENMFWYRQDPGLGLRLIYFSYDVKMKEKGDIPEGYSVSREKKERFSLILESASTNQTSMYLCASSLAGGMTDTQYFGPGTRLTVL.

This chain uses TRBV28 with TRBJ1-2; the match to TRBD1 covers 9 bases. This CDR3 is built from 13 residues. Germline V gives CDR1 MDHEN, CDR2 SYDVKM. The ends lost 8 bases at V and 7 bases at J; junction bases unmatched: 8. DNA for the CDR3: TGTGCCAGCGGCCGGGACAGGGTTTTTGGCTACACCTTC. This codes for CASGRDRVFGYTF.

The table lists this clone with a count of one. This chain connects TRBV12-5 to TRBJ2-3, with 7 bases fitting TRBD1. V shed 1 base and J 4 bases; nucleotides not matched to a gene: 2. Germline loops: CDR1 LGHNT, CDR2 FRNRAP. This CDR3 region has 14 residues. This chain's CDR3 is CASGLGGGPDTQYF. In nucleotides, the CDR3 is TGTGCTAGTGGTTTGGGAGGGGGCCCAGATACGCAGTATTTT.

The chain has TRBV7-8 and TRBJ1-2; TRBD1 might be the D (6 bases). CDR3 length: 14 amino acids. The V and J ends lost 5 bases and 4 bases respectively, with 14 bases between them. Germline loops: CDR1 SGHVS, CDR2 FQNEAQ. The CDR3 loop is CASSGRGHGYGYTF. Here the CDR3 DNA reads TGTGCCAGCAGCGGGAGGGGACATGGCTATGGCTACACCTTC.

This clone was recorded once. In DNA form, the CDR3 reads TGCGCCAGCAGCTCATTAGCGGGAGGGCCCTACGAGCAGTACTTC. This translates into CASSSLAGGPYEQYF. J is TRBJ2-7 and V is TRBV5-1; TRBD2 matches 11 bases. V was clipped by 3 bases and J by 2 bases; unmatched bases: 4. The V gene's germline CDR1 is SGHRS and CDR2 YFSETQ. CDR3 length: 15 residues.

V usage is TRBV27 and J usage is TRBJ1-2; D is unclear. There are 13 residues in the CDR3. The germline V gene has CDR1 MNHEY and CDR2 SMNVEV (reference sequence). The germline V and J ends were trimmed by 2 bases and 2 bases, with 6 bases remaining between them. CDR3 residues: CASSLMANYGYTF. The CDR3 coding sequence is TGTGCCAGCAGTTTAATGGCCAACTATGGCTACACCTTC.

The chain combines TRBV9 with TRBJ2-5; D is perhaps TRBD1 (6 bases). CDR3 size: 17 residues. Germline V gene lookup returns CDR1 SGDLS and CDR2 YYNGEE. The germline V and J ends were trimmed by 0 bases and 4 bases, with 19 bases remaining between them. The CDR3 region is CASSVDVGAPYGETQYF. As DNA, the CDR3 is TGTGCCAGCAGCGTAGATGTGGGGGCGCCGTATGGAGAGACCCAGTACTTC.

The chain uses TRBV5-1 and TRBJ2-7, with D unclear. Deletions cut 0 bases from V and 0 bases from J, with 10 bases between. CDR3 length: 15 residues. The germline V gene has CDR1 SGHRS and CDR2 YFSETQ. The CDR3: CASSLVPQSSYEQYF. CDR3 nucleotide sequence: TGCGCCAGCAGCTTGGTACCACAGAGCTCCTACGAGCAGTACTTC.

The V call is TRBV10-2, the J call TRBJ1-5, with 8 nucleotides matching TRBD1. Looked up from germline, CDR1 is WSHSY and CDR2 is SAAADI. The length of the CDR3 is 15 residues. Trimming removed 6 bases from V and 1 base from J; junction bases left unmatched: 5. CDR3 amino acids: CASRGGQVSNQPQHF. CDR3 coding DNA: TGCGCCAGCAGGGGGGGACAGGTGAGCAATCAGCCCCAGCATTTT.

V is TRBV21-1 and J is TRBJ1-1. TRBV21-1 is given as a pseudogene. CDR3 length equals 15 residues. The CDR3 region has the DNA TGTGCCAGCAGCCCCCCCGGGGTTCGGGACACTGAAGCTTTCTTT. This sequence encodes CASSPPGVRDTEAFF.

The chain is built from TRBV7-8 and TRBJ2-6; no reliable D call. Germline assignment: CDR1 SGHVS and CDR2 FQNEAQ. The germline V and J ends were trimmed by 6 bases and 4 bases, with 7 bases remaining between them. The CDR3 runs 13 residues. The CDR3 DNA is TGTGCCAGCAGTCGGTTCGGGGCCAACGTCCTGACTTTC. Its translation is CASSRFGANVLTF.

The chain links TRBV5-1 to TRBJ1-1, with D perhaps TRBD1 (6 bases). The V end lost 4 bases, the J end lost 4 bases, and 11 bases lay between the germline ends. The germline gives CDR1 SGHRS, CDR2 YFSETQ. This CDR3 has 13 amino acids. The CDR3 protein is CASSPQGPTEAFF. DNA for the CDR3: TGCGCCAGCAGCCCACAGGGCCCCACTGAAGCTTTCTTT.

The V call is TRBV28, the J call TRBJ2-6; maybe TRBD1 (6 bases). Germline loops: CDR1 MDHEN, CDR2 SYDVKM. V was shortened by 7 bases and J by 0 bases, with 31 bases between the two germline ends. This CDR3 is built from 22 residues. CDR3 residues: CASTRDRSPIARYRSGANVLTF. CDR3 bases: TGTGCCAGCACGAGAGACAGGAGTCCCATCGCCCGTTATCGCTCTGGGGCCAACGTCCTGACTTTC.

The V and J genes are TRBV28 and TRBJ2-1, with D perhaps matching TRBD2 (6 bases). V was cut by 5 bases and J by 8 bases, with 16 bases left in between. This CDR3 spans 14 amino acids. Germline CDR1 reads MDHEN; CDR2 reads SYDVKM. CDR3 DNA: TGTGCCAGCAGTCTCGGGACTGCCTGGGATGAGCAGTTCTTC. This codes for CASSLGTAWDEQFF.